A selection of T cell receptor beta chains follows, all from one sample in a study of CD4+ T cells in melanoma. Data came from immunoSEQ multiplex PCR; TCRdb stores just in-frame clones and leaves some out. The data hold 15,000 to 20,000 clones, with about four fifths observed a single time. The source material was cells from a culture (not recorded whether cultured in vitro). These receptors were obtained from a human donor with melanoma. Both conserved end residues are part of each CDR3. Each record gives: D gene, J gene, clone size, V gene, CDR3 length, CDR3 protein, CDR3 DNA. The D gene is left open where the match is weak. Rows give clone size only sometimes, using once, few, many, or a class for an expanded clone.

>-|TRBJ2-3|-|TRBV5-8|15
CASSLEVKTPDTQYF
TGTGCCAGCAGCTTGGAGGTCAAGACCCCAGATACGCAGTATTTT
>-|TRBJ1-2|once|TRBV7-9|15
CASSPSAAENYGYTF
TGTGCCAGCAGCCCCTCAGCGGCAGAGAACTATGGCTACACCTTC
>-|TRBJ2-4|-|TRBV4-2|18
CASSQAIQGGLAKNIQYF
TGTGCCAGCAGCCAGGCAATACAGGGCGGATTAGCCAAAAACATTCAGTACTTC
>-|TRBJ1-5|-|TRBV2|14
CASTRTDGDQPQHF
TGTGCCAGTACTAGGACAGACGGGGATCAGCCCCAGCATTTT
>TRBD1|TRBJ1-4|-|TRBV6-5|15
CASSRGTVLNEKLFF
TGTGCCAGCAGTCGGGGGACAGTCCTTAATGAAAAACTGTTTTTT
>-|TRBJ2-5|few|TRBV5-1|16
CASSPGKHRAPETQYF
TGCGCCAGCAGCCCAGGGAAACACAGGGCTCCGGAGACCCAGTACTTC
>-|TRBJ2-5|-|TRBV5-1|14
CASSLDGLRETQYF
TGCGCCAGCAGCTTGGACGGGTTACGCGAGACCCAGTACTTC
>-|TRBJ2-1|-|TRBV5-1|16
CASSLAGGAAYNEQFF
TGCGCCAGCAGCTTGGCCGGGGGCGCCGCCTACAATGAGCAGTTCTTC
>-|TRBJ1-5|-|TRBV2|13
CASTYDSNQPQHF
TGTGCCAGCACGTACGATAGCAATCAGCCCCAGCATTTT
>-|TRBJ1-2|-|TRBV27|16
CASSLSGAGYNYGYTF
TGTGCCAGCAGTTTATCGGGGGCAGGGTACAACTATGGCTACACCTTC
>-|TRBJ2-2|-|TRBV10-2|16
CASSPTGLKNTGELFF
TGCGCCAGCAGTCCTACAGGGCTTAAGAACACCGGGGAGCTGTTTTTT
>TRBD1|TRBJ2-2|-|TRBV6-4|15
CASSVQGASIGELFF
TGTGCCAGCAGCGTACAGGGGGCGTCTATCGGGGAGCTGTTTTTT
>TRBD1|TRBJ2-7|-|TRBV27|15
CASSRSGGSPYEQYF
TGTGCCAGCAGCCGATCAGGGGGATCACCCTACGAGCAGTACTTC
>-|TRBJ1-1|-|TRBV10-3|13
CAIRGGTGAEAFF
TGTGCCATCAGGGGGGGCACAGGTGCTGAAGCTTTCTTT
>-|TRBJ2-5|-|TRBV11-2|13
CASSATGTETQYF
TGTGCCAGCAGCGCAACAGGGACAGAGACCCAGTACTTC
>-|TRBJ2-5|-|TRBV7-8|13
CASSQQGLGTQYF
TGTGCCAGCAGCCAACAGGGACTGGGGACCCAGTACTTC
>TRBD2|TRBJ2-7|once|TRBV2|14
CASSQALAGNEQYF
TGTGCCAGCAGCCAGGCACTAGCGGGGAACGAGCAGTACTTC
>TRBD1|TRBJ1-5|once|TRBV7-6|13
CASSQQGIQPQHF
TGTGCCAGCAGCCAACAGGGGATTCAGCCCCAGCATTTT
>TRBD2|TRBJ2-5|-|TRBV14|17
CASGQEGGLARQETQYF
TGTGCCAGCGGCCAAGAGGGGGGACTAGCGAGACAAGAGACCCAGTACTTC
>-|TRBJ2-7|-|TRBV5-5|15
CASSPGQKEMYEQYF
TGTGCCAGCAGCCCCGGACAGAAAGAAATGTACGAGCAGTACTTC
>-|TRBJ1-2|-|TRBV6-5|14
CASRSAGANYGYTF
TGTGCCAGCAGGTCGGCAGGGGCTAACTATGGCTACACCTTC
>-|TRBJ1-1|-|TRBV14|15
CASSAFQVGEAEAFF
TGTGCCAGCAGCGCTTTCCAGGTGGGGGAAGCTGAAGCTTTCTTT
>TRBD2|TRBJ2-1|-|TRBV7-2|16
CASSLGSGGAPNEQFF
TGTGCCAGCAGCCTAGGAAGCGGGGGGGCCCCAAATGAGCAGTTCTTC
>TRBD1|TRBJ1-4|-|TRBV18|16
CASSPLTGLANEKLFF
TGTGCCAGCTCACCATTGACAGGGTTGGCTAATGAAAAACTGTTTTTT
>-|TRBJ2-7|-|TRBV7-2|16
CASSKGVGGFSYEQYF
TGTGCCAGCAGCAAGGGAGTGGGGGGCTTCTCCTACGAGCAGTACTTC
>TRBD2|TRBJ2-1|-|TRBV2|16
CARRFKRLAGGYEQFF
TGTGCCAGACGATTCAAGAGGCTAGCGGGGGGGTATGAGCAGTTCTTC
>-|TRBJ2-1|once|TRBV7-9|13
CASSLAKVNEQFF
TGTGCCAGCAGCTTAGCGAAGGTCAATGAGCAGTTCTTC
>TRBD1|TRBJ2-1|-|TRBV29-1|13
CSVQQGSYNEQFF
TGCAGCGTTCAACAGGGGTCCTACAATGAGCAGTTCTTC
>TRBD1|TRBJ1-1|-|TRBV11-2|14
CASSPRQGSTEAFF
TGTGCCAGCAGCCCCCGACAGGGGAGCACTGAAGCTTTCTTT